This T cell receptor (beta chain) was sequenced in a study of CD8 T cells in ankylosing spondylitis. Study-level points and caveats: Clones linked to disease, bearing a CD8+ phenotype, were relatively rare in peripheral blood. Characteristic, it appeared, of ankylosing spondylitis blood was a TCR beta motif of roughly eight highly homologous variants. Clones linked to disease were reported to show significant enrichment in matched ankylosing spondylitis synovial fluid.

About this clonotype: The antigen is unknown.

Molecular-barcoded quantitative 5'-RACE produced these TCR beta libraries. TCRdb reanalysed the 5' RACE reads using MiXCR and keeps one entry per CDR3 protein. The sample yields under 450,000 distinct CDR3 sequences, 20% seen once. From germline, CDR1 is SEHNR and CDR2 FQNEAQ (reference sequence). This CDR3 region has 16 residues. Trimming pared 1 base from V and 5 bases from J, leaving 15 bases between. The source of this sequence is a male donor with ankylosing spondylitis or in good health (not recorded which). This rearrangement joins TRBV7-9 to TRBJ1-5; D is ambiguous. The sample was blood, either unsorted or a sorted T cell fraction (not recorded which). Here the CDR3 reads CASSLEGTTWDQPQHF. The CDR3 nucleotides are TGTGCCAGCAGCTTAGAAGGAACCACATGGGATCAGCCCCAGCATTTT.